What follows describes a single TCR beta chain. The antigen is not known. Coverage ceases 3 residues before the CDR3 finishes, and the germline J gene fills in the end. This record comes from a study of T cells in women clearing cervical HPV infection. Only in-frame clones appear in the TCRdb table, and some are missing; sequencing was by immunoSEQ multiplex PCR. This sample's table reports about 18,000 clones. The V segment lost 2 bases and the J segment 4 bases; nucleotides outside the gene matches: 6. CDR3 size: 16 residues. Germline values: CDR1 SGHNT, CDR2 YYREEE (reference sequence). The study, taken as a whole, reports: Combining TCR richness with V gene abundances gave approximately 0.84 AUC.

The V and J genes are TRBV5-4 and TRBJ2-7; 13 bases are shared with TRBD2. The TCR sequence derives from a woman aged 18 to 75 with a cervical HPV16 infection that either progressed to CIN3+ or cleared (not recorded which). The sequencing input was blood buffy coat. Here the CDR3 reads CASSLAGTSGVYEQYF. The sequenced CDR3 bases are TGTGCCAGCAGCTTAGCCGGGACTAGCGGGGTATACGAG.